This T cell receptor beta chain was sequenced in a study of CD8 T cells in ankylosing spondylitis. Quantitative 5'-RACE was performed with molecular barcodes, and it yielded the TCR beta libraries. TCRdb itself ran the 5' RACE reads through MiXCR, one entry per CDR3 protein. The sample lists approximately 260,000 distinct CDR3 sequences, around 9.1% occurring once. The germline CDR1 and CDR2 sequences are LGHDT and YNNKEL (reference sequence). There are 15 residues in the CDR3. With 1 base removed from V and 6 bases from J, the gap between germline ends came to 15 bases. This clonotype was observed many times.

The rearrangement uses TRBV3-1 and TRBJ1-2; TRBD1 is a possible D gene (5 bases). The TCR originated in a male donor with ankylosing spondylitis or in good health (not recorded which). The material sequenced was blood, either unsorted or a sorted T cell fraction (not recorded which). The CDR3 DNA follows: TGTGCCAGCAGCCAAGGACGGACGTCAGGGCATGGCTACACCTTC. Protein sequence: CASSQGRTSGHGYTF. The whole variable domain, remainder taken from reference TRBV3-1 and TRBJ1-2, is DTAVSQTPKYLVTQMGNDKSIKCEQNLGHDTMYWYKQDSKKFLKIMFSYNNKELIINETVPNRFSPKSPDKAHLNLHINSLELGDSAVYFCASSQGRTSGHGYTFGSGTRLTVV.